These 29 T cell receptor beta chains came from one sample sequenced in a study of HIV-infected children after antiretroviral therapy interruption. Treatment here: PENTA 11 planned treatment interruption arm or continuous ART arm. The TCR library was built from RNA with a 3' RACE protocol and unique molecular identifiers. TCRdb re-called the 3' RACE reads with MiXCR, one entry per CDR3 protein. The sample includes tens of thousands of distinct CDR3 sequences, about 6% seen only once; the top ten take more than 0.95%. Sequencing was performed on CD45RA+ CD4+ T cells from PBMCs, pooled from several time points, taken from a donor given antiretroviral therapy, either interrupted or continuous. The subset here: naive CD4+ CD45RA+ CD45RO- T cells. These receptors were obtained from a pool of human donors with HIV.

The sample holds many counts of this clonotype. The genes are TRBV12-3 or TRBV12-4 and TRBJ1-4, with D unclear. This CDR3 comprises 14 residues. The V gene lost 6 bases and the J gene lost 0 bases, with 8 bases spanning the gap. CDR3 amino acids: CASSGRATNEKLFF. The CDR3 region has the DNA TGTGCCAGCAGCGGACGTGCAACTAATGAAAAACTGTTTTTT.

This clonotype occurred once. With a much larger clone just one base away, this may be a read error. The CDR3 nucleotides read TGTGACATCAGCGATAGACTAGCGGGAAGCCAAGAGACCCAGTACTTC. Residues: CDISDRLAGSQETQYF. The V and J genes are TRBV10-3 and TRBJ2-5, with TRBD2 identical over 11 bases. Germline assignment: CDR1 ENHRY and CDR2 SYGVKD. The CDR3 is 16 residues long.

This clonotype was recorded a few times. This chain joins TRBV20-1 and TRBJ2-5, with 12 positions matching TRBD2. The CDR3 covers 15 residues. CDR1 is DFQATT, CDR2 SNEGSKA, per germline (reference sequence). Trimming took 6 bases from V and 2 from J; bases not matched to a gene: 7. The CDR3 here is CSAGTTSGRQETQYF. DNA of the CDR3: TGCAGTGCAGGGACGACTAGCGGGAGACAAGAGACCCAGTACTTC.

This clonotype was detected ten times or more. CDR3 protein: CASSQSTGGPGANVLTF. The CDR3 DNA reads as TGTGCCAGCAGCCAATCTACAGGGGGCCCTGGGGCCAACGTCCTGACTTTC. The rearrangement joins TRBV28 to TRBJ2-6; 9 bases are shared with TRBD1. The CDR3 is made up of 17 amino acids. The J segment lost 2 bases and the V segment lost 6 bases, leaving 8 bases of the junction unmatched. Germline V gene sequence: CDR1 MDHEN, CDR2 SYDVKM.

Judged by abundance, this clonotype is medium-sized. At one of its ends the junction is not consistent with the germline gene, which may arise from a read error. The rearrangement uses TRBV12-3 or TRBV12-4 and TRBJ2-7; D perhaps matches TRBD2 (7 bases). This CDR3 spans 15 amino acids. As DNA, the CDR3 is TGTGCAAGCAGCTTGGGGACTGGGGGGGCGCGAGAACAGTACTTC. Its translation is CASSLGTGGAREQYF.

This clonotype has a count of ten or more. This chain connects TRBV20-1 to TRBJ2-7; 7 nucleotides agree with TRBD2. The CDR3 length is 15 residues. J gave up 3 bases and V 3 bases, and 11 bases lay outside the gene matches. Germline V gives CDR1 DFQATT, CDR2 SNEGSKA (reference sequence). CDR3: CSASEAGLGLYEQYF. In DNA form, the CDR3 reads TGCAGTGCTAGTGAAGCCGGACTAGGACTCTACGAGCAGTACTTC.

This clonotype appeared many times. The CDR3 loop is CASSLPRDRIDGYTF. CDR3 nucleotide sequence: TGTGCCAGCAGCCTCCCCAGGGACCGAATCGATGGCTACACCTTC. V gene TRBV12-3 or TRBV12-4 combines with J gene TRBJ1-2; possibly TRBD1 for D (5 bases). V lost 6 bases and J 6 bases, leaving 20 bases between the germline ends. This CDR3 spans 15 amino acids.

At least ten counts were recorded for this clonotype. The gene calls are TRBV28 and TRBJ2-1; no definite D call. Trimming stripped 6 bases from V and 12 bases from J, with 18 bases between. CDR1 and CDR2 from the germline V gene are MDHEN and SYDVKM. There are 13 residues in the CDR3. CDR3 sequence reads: CASSLTPVLGQFF. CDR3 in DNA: TGTGCCAGCAGCCTCACGCCGGTTTTGGGGCAGTTCTTC. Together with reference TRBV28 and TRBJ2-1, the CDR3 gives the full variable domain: DVKVTQSSRYLVKRTGEKVFLECVQDMDHENMFWYRQDPGLGLRLIYFSYDVKMKEKGDIPEGYSVSREKKERFSLILESASTNQTSMYLCASSLTPVLGQFFGPGTRLTVL.

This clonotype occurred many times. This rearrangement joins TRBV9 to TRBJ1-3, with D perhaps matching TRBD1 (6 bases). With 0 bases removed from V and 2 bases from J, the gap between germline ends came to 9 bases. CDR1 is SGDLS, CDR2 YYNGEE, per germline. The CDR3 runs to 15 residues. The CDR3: CASSVEEGAGNTIYF. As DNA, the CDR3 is TGTGCCAGCAGCGTAGAGGAGGGGGCTGGAAACACCATATATTTT.

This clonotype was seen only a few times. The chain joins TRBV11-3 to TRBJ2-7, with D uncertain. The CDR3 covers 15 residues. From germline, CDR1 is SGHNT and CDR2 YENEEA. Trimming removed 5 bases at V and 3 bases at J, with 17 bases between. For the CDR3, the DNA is TGTGCCAGCAGCGGGTCTTTCGGGCCTCACTACGAGCAGTACTTC. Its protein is CASSGSFGPHYEQYF.

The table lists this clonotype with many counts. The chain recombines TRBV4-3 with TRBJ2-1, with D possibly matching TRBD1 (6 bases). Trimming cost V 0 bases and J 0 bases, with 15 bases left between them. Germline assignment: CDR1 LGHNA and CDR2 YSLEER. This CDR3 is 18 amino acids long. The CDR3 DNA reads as TGCGCCAGCAGCCAAGAACCTTCCGGGACAAGCTCCTACAATGAGCAGTTCTTC. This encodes CASSQEPSGTSSYNEQFF.

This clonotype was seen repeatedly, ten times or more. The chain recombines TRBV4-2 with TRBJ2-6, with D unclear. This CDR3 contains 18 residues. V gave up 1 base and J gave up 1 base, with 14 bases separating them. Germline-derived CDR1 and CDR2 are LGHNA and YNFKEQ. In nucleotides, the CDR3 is TGTGCCAGCAGCCAAGGGTCGGGCAGGATATCTGGGGCCAACGTCCTGACTTTC. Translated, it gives CASSQGSGRISGANVLTF.

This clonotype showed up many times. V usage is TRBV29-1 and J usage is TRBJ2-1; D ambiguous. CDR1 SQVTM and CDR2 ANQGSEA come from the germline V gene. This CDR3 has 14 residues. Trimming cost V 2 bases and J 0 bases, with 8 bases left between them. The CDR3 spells CSVEKTDSYNEQFF. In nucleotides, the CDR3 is TGCAGCGTTGAAAAGACTGACTCCTACAATGAGCAGTTCTTC.

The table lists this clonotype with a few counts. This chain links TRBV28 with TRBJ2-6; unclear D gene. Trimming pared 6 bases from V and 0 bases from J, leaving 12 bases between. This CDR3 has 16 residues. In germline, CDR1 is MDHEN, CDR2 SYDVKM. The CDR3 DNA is TGTGCCAGCAGGACGAAACGGTCCTCTGGGGCCAACGTCCTGACTTTC. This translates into CASRTKRSSGANVLTF.

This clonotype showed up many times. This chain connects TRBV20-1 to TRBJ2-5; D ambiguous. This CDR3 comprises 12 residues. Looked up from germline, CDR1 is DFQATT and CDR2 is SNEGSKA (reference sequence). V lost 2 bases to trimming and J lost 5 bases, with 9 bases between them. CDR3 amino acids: CSARRPAETQYF. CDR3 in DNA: TGCAGTGCTAGACGACCCGCGGAGACCCAGTACTTC.

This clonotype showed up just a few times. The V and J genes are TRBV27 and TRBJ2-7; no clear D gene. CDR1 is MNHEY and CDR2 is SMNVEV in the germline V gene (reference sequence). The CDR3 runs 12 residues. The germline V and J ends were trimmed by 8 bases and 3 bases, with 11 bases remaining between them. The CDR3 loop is CASLQPNYEQYF. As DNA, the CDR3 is TGTGCCAGCTTACAACCCAACTACGAGCAGTACTTC.

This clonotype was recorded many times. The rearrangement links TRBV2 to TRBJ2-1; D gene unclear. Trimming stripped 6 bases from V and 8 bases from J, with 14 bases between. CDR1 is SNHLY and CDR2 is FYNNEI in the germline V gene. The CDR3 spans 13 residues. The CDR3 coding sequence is TGTGCCAGCAGGGTCACAGCCTTGTATGAGCAGTTCTTC. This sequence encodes CASRVTALYEQFF.

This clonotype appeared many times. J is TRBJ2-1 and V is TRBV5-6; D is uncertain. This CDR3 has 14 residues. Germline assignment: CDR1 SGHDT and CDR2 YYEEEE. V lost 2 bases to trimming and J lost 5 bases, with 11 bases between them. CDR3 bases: TGTGCCAGCAGCTTTCAGACCCGTCACAATGAGCAGTTCTTC. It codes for CASSFQTRHNEQFF.

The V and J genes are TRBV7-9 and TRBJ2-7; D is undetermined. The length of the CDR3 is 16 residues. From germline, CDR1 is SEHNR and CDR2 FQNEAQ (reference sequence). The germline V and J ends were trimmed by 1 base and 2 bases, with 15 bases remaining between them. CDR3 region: CASSLGGPGSAYEQYF. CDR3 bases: TGTGCCAGCAGCTTAGGCGGACCCGGTTCGGCCTACGAGCAGTACTTC.

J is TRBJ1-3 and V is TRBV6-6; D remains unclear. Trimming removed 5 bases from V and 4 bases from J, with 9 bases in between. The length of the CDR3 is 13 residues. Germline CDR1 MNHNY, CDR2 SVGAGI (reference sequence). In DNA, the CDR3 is TGTGCCAGCAGTCGGGAAAGGGGAAACACCATATATTTT. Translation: CASSRERGNTIYF.

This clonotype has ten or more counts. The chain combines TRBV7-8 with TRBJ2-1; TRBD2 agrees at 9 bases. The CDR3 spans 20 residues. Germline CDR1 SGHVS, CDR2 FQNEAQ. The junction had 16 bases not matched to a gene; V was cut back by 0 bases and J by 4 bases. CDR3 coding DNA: TGTGCCAGCAGCTTAGCCCGACTAGCGGTATCACCCCTGGGATACAATGAGCAGTTCTTC. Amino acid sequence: CASSLARLAVSPLGYNEQFF.

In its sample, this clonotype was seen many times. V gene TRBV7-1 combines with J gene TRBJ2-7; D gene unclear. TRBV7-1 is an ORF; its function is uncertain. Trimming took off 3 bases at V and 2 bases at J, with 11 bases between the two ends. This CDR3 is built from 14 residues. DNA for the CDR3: TGTGCCAGCAGCTCGTACGTGGGCCCCTACGAGCAGTACTTC. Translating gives CASSSYVGPYEQYF.

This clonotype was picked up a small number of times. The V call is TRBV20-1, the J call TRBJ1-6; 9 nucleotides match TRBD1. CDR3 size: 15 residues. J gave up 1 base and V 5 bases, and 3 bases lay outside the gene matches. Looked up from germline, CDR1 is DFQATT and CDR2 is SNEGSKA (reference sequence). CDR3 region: CSAQTGGSYNSPLHF. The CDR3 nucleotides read TGCAGTGCTCAGACAGGGGGTTCCTATAATTCACCCCTCCACTTT.

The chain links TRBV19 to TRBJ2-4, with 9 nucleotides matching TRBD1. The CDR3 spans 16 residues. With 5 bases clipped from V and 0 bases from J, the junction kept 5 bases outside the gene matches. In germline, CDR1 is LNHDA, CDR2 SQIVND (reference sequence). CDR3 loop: CASSPGTGRAKNIQYF. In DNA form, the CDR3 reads TGTGCCAGTAGTCCTGGGACAGGGCGAGCCAAAAACATTCAGTACTTC. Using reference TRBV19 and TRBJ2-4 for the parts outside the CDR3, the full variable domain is DGGITQSPKYLFRKEGQNVTLSCEQNLNHDAMYWYRQDPGQGLRLIYYSQIVNDFQKGDIAEGYSVSREKKESFPLTVTSAQKNPTAFYLCASSPGTGRAKNIQYFGAGTRLSVL.

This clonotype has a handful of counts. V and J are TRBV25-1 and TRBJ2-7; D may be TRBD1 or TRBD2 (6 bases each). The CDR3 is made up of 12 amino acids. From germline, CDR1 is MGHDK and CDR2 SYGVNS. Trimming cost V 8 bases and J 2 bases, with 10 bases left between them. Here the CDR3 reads CASSGAAYEQYF. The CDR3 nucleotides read TGTGCCAGCTCGGGGGCAGCCTACGAGCAGTACTTC.

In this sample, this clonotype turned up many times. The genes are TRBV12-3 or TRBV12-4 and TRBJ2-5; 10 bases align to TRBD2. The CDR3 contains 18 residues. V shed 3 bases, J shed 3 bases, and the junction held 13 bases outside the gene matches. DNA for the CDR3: TGTGCCAGCAGTTTCGGAGAACGACGGACTAGCGGCAAAGAGACCCAGTACTTC. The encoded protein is CASSFGERRTSGKETQYF.

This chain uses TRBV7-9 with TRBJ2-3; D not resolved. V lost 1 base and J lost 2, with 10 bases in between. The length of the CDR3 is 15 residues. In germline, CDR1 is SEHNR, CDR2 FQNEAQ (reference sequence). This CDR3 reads CASSLVWAPTDTQYF. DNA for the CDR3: TGTGCCAGCAGCTTAGTTTGGGCCCCCACAGATACGCAGTATTTT.

The CDR3 region has the DNA TGTGCCAGCAGCCTCCAAACAGTGAACACTGAAGCTTTCTTT. Translation gives CASSLQTVNTEAFF. This sequence joins TRBV28 and TRBJ1-1; D remains unclear. With 6 bases removed from V and 0 bases from J, the gap between germline ends came to 11 bases. Per the germline V gene, CDR1 is MDHEN and CDR2 is SYDVKM. This CDR3 is built from 14 residues.

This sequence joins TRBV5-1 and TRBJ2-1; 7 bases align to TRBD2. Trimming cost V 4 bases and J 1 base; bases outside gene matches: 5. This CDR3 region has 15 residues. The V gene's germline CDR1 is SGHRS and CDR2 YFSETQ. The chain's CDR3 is CASSATSPSYNEQFF. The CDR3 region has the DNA TGCGCCAGCAGCGCGACTAGCCCGTCCTACAATGAGCAGTTCTTC. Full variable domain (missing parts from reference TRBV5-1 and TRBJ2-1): KAGVTQTPRYLIKTRGQQVTLSCSPISGHRSVSWYQQTPGQGLQFLFEYFSETQRNKGNFPGRFSGRQFSNSRSEMNVSTLELGDSALYLCASSATSPSYNEQFFGPGTRLTVL.